This T cell receptor (beta chain) was documented in a study of control samples from healthy donors and cancer patients. Germline assignment: CDR1 ENHRY and CDR2 SYGVKD. V lost 6 bases to trimming and J lost 1 base, with 15 bases between them. The CDR3 is made up of 15 amino acids. TCRdb's copy holds only in-frame clones and misses some; the assay was immunoSEQ multiplex PCR. The sample holds 75,000 to 95,000 clones, over 85% seen once. The J gene is TRBJ1-1, the V gene TRBV10-3, with D possibly being TRBD1 (6 bases). The sequence came from a woman in her thirties in good health. Sample: blood. CDR3 in DNA: TGTGCCATCAGATCACAGGGTCAAGAGAACACTGAAGCTTTCTTT. As protein: CAIRSQGQENTEAFF.